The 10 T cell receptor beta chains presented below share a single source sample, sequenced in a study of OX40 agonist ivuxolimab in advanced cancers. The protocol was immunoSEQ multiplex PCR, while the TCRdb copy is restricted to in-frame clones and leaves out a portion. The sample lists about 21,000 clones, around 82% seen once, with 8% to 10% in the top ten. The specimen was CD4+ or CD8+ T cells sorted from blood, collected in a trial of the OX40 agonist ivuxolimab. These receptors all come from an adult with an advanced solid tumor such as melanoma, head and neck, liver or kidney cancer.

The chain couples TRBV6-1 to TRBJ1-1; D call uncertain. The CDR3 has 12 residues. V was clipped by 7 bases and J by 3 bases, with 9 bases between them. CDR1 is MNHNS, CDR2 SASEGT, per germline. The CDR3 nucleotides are TGTGCCAGCAATCCTGGGGACACTGAAGCTTTCTTT. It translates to CASNPGDTEAFF.

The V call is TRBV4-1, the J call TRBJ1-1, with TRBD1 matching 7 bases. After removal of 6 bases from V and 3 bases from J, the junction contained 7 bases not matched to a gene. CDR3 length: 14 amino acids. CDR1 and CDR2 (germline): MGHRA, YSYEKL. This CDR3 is CASRQTGQHTEAFF. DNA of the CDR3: TGCGCCAGCAGACAAACGGGACAGCACACTGAAGCTTTCTTT.

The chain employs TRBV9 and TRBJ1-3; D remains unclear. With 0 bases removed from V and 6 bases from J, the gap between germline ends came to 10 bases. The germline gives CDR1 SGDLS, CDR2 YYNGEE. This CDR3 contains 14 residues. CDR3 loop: CASSVEGRENTIYF. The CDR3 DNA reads TGTGCCAGCAGCGTAGAGGGTAGGGAAAACACCATATATTTT.

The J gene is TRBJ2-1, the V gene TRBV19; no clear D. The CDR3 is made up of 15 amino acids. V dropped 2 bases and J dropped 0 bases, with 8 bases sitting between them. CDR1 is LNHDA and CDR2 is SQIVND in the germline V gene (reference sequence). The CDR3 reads CASSIRHSSYNEQFF. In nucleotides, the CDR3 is TGTGCCAGTAGTATAAGACATAGCTCCTACAATGAGCAGTTCTTC.

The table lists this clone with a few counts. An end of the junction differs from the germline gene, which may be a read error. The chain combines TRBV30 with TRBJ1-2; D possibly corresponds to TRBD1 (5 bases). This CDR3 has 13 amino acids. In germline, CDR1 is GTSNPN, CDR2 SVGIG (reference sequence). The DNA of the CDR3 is TGTGCCTGGAGTCAGGAGACAGTCTGGGACCTACACTTC. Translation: CAWSQETVWDLHF.

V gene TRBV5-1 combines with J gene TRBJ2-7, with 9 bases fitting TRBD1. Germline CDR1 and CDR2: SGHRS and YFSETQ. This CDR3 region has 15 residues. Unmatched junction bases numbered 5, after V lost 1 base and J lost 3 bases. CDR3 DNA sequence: TGCGCCAGCAGCTTGAGTGGGGGACAGGGCTACGAGCAGTACTTC. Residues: CASSLSGGQGYEQYF.

CDR3 nucleotides: TGTGCCAGCAGCCTAGGACAGGGGAGGAAAAACACTGAAGCTTTCTTT. Its translation is CASSLGQGRKNTEAFF. The chain carries TRBV27 and TRBJ1-1, with 9 bases aligning to TRBD1. This CDR3 has 16 amino acids. Germline assignment: CDR1 MNHEY and CDR2 SMNVEV (reference sequence). Germline trimming cut 6 bases from V and 2 bases from J; bases unmatched to any gene: 10.

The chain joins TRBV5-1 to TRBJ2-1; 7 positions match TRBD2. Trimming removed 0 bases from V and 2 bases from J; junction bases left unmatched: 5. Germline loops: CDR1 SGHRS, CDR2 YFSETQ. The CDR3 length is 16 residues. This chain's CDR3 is CASSLGVLAAYNEQFF. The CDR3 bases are TGCGCCAGCAGCTTGGGGGTTCTAGCGGCCTACAATGAGCAGTTCTTC.

The CDR3 loop reads CASSSLGGGFYNEQFF. The CDR3 DNA is TGTGCCAGCAGCAGCCTGGGCGGGGGTTTCTACAATGAGCAGTTCTTC. This chain joins TRBV7-8 and TRBJ2-1; the match to TRBD2 covers 7 bases. CDR3 length: 16 amino acids. With V trimmed by 5 bases and J by 3 bases, 10 bases remained unmatched. In germline, CDR1 is SGHVS, CDR2 FQNEAQ.

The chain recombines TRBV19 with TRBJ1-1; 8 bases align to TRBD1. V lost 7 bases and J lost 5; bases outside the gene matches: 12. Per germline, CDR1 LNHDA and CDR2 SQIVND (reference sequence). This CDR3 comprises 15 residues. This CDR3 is CASTMGVRGLTEAFF. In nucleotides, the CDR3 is TGTGCCAGTACCATGGGTGTCAGGGGGCTAACTGAAGCTTTCTTT.